The clone carrying this T cell receptor (beta chain) came up a few times. V lost 3 bases to trimming and J lost 3 bases, with 21 bases between them. The length of the CDR3 is 17 residues. This specimen belongs to a study of type 1 regulatory T cells. Study-wide background: This in vitro CD4 product, T-allo10, is enriched for Tr1 cells and alloantigen-specific.

TCRdb independently ran MiXCR on the reads; one entry per CDR3 protein. The repertoire has 80,000 to 100,000 distinct CDR3 sequences, around a third of them found once; the top ten carry roughly 2.4%. The clonotype was recovered from a human donor in good health. Sample: CD4+ T cells, either the whole sample or a sorted fraction (not recorded which). This sequence joins TRBV23-1 and TRBJ2-7, with D uncertain. TRBV23-1 is flagged as an ORF with uncertain function. DNA for the CDR3: TGCGCCAGCAGTCATTCGAGACGGTTACCTTTGGACTACGAGCAGTACTTC. Its translation: CASSHSRRLPLDYEQYF.